The source of this TCR beta chain is a study of chemoradiotherapy in HPV16-positive cancers. About the research overall: Functional T-cell assays on two HPV16-positive patients' cells defined candidate HPV-specific clones and common TCR motifs.

With respect to this clone: What it binds is unknown.

Profiled with immunoSEQ multiplex PCR; TCRdb holds only in-frame clones, not every one. The sample has some 6,100 clones; 60% to 75% are singletons. V was shortened by 4 bases and J by 5 bases, with 10 bases between the two germline ends. The CDR3 is made up of 13 amino acids. Germline assignment: CDR1 SGHRS and CDR2 YFSETQ. The study's findings and limits: The functional HPV-specific definition rests on just a couple of HPV16-positive patients.

The clonotype originates from a human donor with HPV-associated anogenital cancer. The sequenced sample was tumor tissue, obtained from a patient who underwent chemoradiotherapy. This chain joins TRBV5-1 and TRBJ2-1; D perhaps matches TRBD2 (5 bases). CDR3 bases: TGCGCCAGCAGCGCCGGACTCAACAATGAGCAGTTCTTC. Residues: CASSAGLNNEQFF.